Below, one T cell receptor (beta chain) is given with its context. The antigen remains unidentified. This specimen comes from a study of cytomegalovirus exposure and HLA in healthy donors. Study results and limitations: In a later analysis, an Asian-associated ancestry cluster reportedly showed fewer N-insertions than the approximately 640-donor mean.

This CDR3 spans 14 amino acids. The germline gives CDR1 LNHNV, CDR2 YYDKDF (reference sequence). PCR employed 60 Vbeta and 13 Jbeta primers. Assay used: immunoSEQ multiplex PCR; TCRdb lists only in-frame clones, some missing. The sample gives around 300,000 clones, more than 55% of which show up once; 2% to 2.5% is in the top ten. The chain is built from TRBV15 and TRBJ2-5, with a tentative D call TRBD2 (5 bases). The J call is in doubt because the DNA end fits TRBJ2-7 better. Sample: PBMCs. This sequence originates from a female donor in good health and CMV-seronegative. The CDR3 sequence is CATSRSGSSYEQYF. DNA of the CDR3: TGTGCCACCAGCAGAAGCGGCAGCTCCTACGAGCAGTACTTC.